A selection of T cell receptor beta chains follows, all from one sample in a study of breast tumors, draining lymph nodes, adjacent tissues. TCRdb re-called the multiplex PCR reads through MiXCR, storing one row per CDR3 protein. The repertoire holds about 140,000 distinct CDR3 sequences, with 30% to 35% as singletons. The specimen sequenced was axillary lymph node tissue. The receptors derive from a female donor with breast cancer. Some clones in this sample may be carry-over from other donors' samples. The CDR3 runs from the conserved cysteine through the conserved F or W. A D gene is named only where the DNA matches it firmly. A clone size is listed for some rows: how often the clone was seen (once, few, many), or a class if it is expanded.

-,12,TRBV24-1,TRBJ1-6,-,CATGRGNSPLHF,TGTGCCACGGGTCGAGGCAATTCACCCCTCCACTTT
-,16,TRBV30,TRBJ1-2,many,CAWSPPPTGSSYGYTF,TGTGCCTGGAGCCCTCCCCCGACAGGTTCGTCCTATGGCTACACCTTC
-,11,TRBV2,TRBJ2-7,many,CASSGGGEQYF,TGTGCCAGCAGTGGGGGTGGAGAGCAGTACTTC
TRBD1,15,TRBV11-2,TRBJ1-4,many,CASSLQGQDNEKLFF,TGTGCCAGCAGCTTACAGGGACAGGATAATGAAAAACTGTTTTTT
TRBD1,15,TRBV10-3,TRBJ1-5,many,CASRDRGSGNQPQHF,TGTGCCAGCCGGGACAGGGGCTCGGGCAATCAGCCCCAGCATTTT
-,15,TRBV10-1,TRBJ1-2,few,CASSEPLGSLYGYTF,TGCGCCAGCAGTGAGCCTCTTGGGTCCCTTTATGGCTACACCTTC
TRBD2,20,TRBV12-3/TRBV12-4,TRBJ2-3,many,CASSLNPGTRTSRSTDTQYF,TGTGCCAGCAGTTTGAACCCGGGCACCCGGACTAGCAGATCCACAGATACGCAGTATTTT
TRBD1,16,TRBV28,TRBJ1-6,many,CASRKRTGRSNSPLHF,TGTGCCAGCAGGAAGAGGACAGGGCGATCCAATTCACCCCTCCACTTT
-,11,TRBV20-1,TRBJ1-1,-,CSAKGSSEAFF,TGCAGTGCTAAGGGTTCCTCGGAAGCTTTCTTT
-,12,TRBV7-9,TRBJ2-3,many,CAWGAGTDTQYF,TGTGCCTGGGGGGCAGGCACAGATACGCAGTATTTT
-,14,TRBV6-1,TRBJ1-2,many,CASSPRPGEYGYTF,TGTGCCAGCAGCCCTCGACCGGGGGAATATGGCTACACCTTC
-,15,TRBV7-2,TRBJ2-5,many,CASSSGTVYQETQYF,TGTGCCAGCAGCTCCGGGACGGTGTACCAAGAGACCCAGTACTTC
TRBD1,14,TRBV10-2,TRBJ1-2,once,CASSGGTGGNGYTF,TGCGCCAGCAGTGGAGGGACAGGGGGTAATGGCTACACCTTC
-,14,TRBV5-1,TRBJ2-3,-,CASSLTGITDTQYF,TGCGCCAGCAGCTTGACAGGGATCACAGATACGCAGTATTTT
-,13,TRBV10-3,TRBJ2-2,-,CAIESGNTGELFF,TGTGCCATCGAGAGCGGGAACACCGGGGAGCTGTTTTTT
TRBD1,16,TRBV7-3,TRBJ2-3,many,CASSPLRGTGTDTQYF,TGTGCCAGCAGCCCTCTCAGGGGGACAGGCACAGATACGCAGTATTTT
TRBD2,15,TRBV28,TRBJ2-7,-,CASSLLSGRGYEQYF,TGTGCCAGCAGTTTATTATCCGGGAGGGGGTACGAGCAGTACTTC
-,12,TRBV28,TRBJ2-7,many,CASSLRVGEQYF,TGTGCCAGCAGTTTAAGGGTCGGCGAGCAGTACTTC
-,10,TRBV6-2/TRBV6-3,TRBJ1-5,many,CASSHTTVTF,TGTGCCAGCAGTCACACGACCGTCACCTTT
-,14,TRBV15,TRBJ2-1,many,CATGGAVTYNEQFF,TGTGCCACCGGGGGGGCAGTTACCTACAATGAGCAGTTCTTC
-,14,TRBV12-3/TRBV12-4,TRBJ1-1,few,CASSLTLDLTEAFF,TGTGCCAGCAGTTTAACCCTTGATCTCACTGAAGCTTTCTTT
TRBD1,14,TRBV19,TRBJ1-6,-,CASSGQGDGSPLHF,TGTGCCAGTAGTGGCCAGGGGGACGGGTCACCCCTCCACTTT
-,12,TRBV20-1,TRBJ2-1,many,CSATRGGNEQFF,TGCAGTGCTACCAGGGGAGGCAATGAGCAGTTCTTC
-,16,TRBV6-5,TRBJ2-3,-,CASRKDRWEKADTQYF,TGTGCCAGCAGAAAAGACAGGTGGGAGAAGGCAGATACGCAGTATTTT
-,12,TRBV4-1,TRBJ1-4,many,CASSQDLASLFF,TGCGCCAGCAGCCAAGATCTAGCGTCCCTGTTTTTT
-,14,TRBV2,TRBJ1-2,many,CASSVGRQWNGYTF,TGTGCCAGCAGTGTGGGTCGACAGTGGAACGGCTACACCTTC